The clone carrying this T cell receptor beta chain was seen just once. Its antigen is undetermined. A junction boundary mismatches the germline segment, possibly from a read error. A primer matching the constant region was used to make TCR beta cDNA from approximately 0.55 ug of total RNA. A slightly modified ARM-PCR protocol with three nested multiplex PCR rounds produced these TCR beta libraries. Primers for the first two PCR rounds were TRBV1-TRBV30 forward primers and a C-beta reverse primer (approximately 10 cycles per round). TCRdb redid the calling of the multiplex PCR reads with MiXCR, one entry per CDR3 protein. Of more than 95,000 distinct CDR3 sequences detected, roughly 80% appear once; the ten largest clones hold approximately 20%. This specimen comes from a study of tumor-infiltrating lymphocytes in primary liver carcinoma. General study points: In tumor-adjacent and tumor-blood pairs, overlap was lower than in tumor region pairs.

The source material, roughly 18-31 mg of unsorted bulk tissue, was used to co-extract RNA and DNA. The patients had histopathologically diagnosed primary liver carcinoma, and their disease was treated by surgical resection. Five separate regions per tumor were sampled. There are 16 residues in the CDR3. Germline loops: CDR1 GTSNPN, CDR2 SVGIG (reference sequence). The origin of this receptor is a middle-aged man with primary liver carcinoma and hepatitis B virus infection. Sequencing was carried out using liver tumor tissue from sampling region 3. As for subset: tumor region T3, left-lateral pole. The chain recombines TRBV30 with TRBJ2-5; the D is unclear. CDR3 protein: CTWSTTRLTPQETQYF. DNA for the CDR3: TGTACCTGGAGTACCACAAGGCTGACGCCCCAAGAGACCCAGTACTTC.